Detailed here is one T cell receptor beta chain. Its antigen is not identified. This entry is derived from a study of T cells after yellow fever vaccination. Overall study results and limits: The secondary response peaked faster, at day 5 versus 15, but was weaker.

Germline V gives CDR1 MNHNY, CDR2 SVGAGI (reference sequence). This CDR3 has 15 residues. V was shortened by 7 bases and J by 1 base, with 16 bases between the two germline ends. In making TCR cDNA, 5'RACE template switching added a universal primer site and UMIs to it. Each CDR3 protein gets one entry after TCRdb re-called the 5' RACE reads with MiXCR. Among 400,000 to 450,000 distinct CDR3 sequences listed, roughly a sixth were seen once. The sequence was collected from a man aged 18 to 35 who received the YFV17D yellow fever vaccine. The sample in question was PBMCs, obtained before the yellow fever booster vaccination. V is TRBV6-6 and J is TRBJ2-5, with D uncertain. In nucleotides, the CDR3 is TGTGCCAGCACGGTGATGGCAGATTCCCAAGAGACCCAGTACTTC. Its translation: CASTVMADSQETQYF.